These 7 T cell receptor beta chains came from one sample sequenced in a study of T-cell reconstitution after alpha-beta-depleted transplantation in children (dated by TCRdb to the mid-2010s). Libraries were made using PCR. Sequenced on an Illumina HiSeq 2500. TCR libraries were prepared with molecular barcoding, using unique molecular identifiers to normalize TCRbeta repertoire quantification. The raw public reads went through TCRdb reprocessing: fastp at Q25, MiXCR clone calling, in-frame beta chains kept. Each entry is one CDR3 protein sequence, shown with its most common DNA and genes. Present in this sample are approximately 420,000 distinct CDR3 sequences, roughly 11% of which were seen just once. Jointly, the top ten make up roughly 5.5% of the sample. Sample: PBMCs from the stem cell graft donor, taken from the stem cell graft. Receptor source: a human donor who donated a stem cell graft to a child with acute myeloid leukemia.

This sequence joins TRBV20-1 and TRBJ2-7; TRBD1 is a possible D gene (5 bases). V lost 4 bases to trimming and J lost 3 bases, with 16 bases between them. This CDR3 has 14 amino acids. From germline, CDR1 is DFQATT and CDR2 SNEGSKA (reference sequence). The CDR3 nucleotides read TGCAGTGCTACCGTAAGGGGCATCGGCTACGAGCAGTACTTC. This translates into CSATVRGIGYEQYF.

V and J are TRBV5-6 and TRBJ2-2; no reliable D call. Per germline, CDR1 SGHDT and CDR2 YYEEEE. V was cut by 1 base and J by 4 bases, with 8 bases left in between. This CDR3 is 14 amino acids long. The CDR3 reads CASSLQDFTGELFF. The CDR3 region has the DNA TGTGCCAGCAGCTTGCAGGATTTCACCGGGGAGCTGTTTTTT.

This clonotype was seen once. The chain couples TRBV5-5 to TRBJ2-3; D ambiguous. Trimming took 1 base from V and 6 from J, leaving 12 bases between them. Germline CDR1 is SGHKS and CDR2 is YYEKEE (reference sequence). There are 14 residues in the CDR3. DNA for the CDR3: TGTGCCAGCAGCTTGAACGGCCTAGGGGATACGCAGTATTTT. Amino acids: CASSLNGLGDTQYF.

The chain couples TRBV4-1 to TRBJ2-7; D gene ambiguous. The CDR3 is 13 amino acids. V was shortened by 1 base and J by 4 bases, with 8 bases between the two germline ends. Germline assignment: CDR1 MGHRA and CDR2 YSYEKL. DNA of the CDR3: TGCGCCAGCAGCCAAGGACGCGAATACGAGCAGTACTTC. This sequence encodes CASSQGREYEQYF.

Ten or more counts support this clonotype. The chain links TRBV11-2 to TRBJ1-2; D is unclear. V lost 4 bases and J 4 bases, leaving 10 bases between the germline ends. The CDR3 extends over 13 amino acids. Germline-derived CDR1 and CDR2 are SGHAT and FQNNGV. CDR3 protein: CASSSPRAYGYTF. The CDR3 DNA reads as TGTGCCAGCAGCTCCCCCCGGGCCTATGGCTACACCTTC. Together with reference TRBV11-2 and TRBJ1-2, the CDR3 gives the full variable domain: EAGVAQSPRYKIIEKRQSVAFWCNPISGHATLYWYQQILGQGPKLLIQFQNNGVVDDSQLPKDRFSAERLKGVDSTLKIQPAKLEDSAVYLCASSSPRAYGYTFGSGTRLTVV.

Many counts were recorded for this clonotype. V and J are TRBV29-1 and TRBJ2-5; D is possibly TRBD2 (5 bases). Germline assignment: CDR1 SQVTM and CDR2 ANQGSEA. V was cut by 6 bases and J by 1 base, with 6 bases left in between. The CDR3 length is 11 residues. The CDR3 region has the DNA TGCAGCGTCGGACTCCAAGAGACCCAGTACTTC. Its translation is CSVGLQETQYF.

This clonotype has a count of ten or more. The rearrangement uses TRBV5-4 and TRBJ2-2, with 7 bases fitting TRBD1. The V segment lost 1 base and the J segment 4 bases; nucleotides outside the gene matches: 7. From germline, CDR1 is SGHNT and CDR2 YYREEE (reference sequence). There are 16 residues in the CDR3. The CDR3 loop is CASSLRGLVGTGELFF. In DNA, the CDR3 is TGTGCCAGCAGCTTGAGGGGGCTAGTCGGCACCGGGGAGCTGTTTTTT.